This entry concerns a single TCR beta chain. Its antigen remains unknown. This CDR3 is 15 amino acids long. The V gene end was trimmed by 6 bases and the J gene end by 6 bases; junction bases not matched to a gene: 9. Germline assignment: CDR1 SGHTA and CDR2 FQGNSA. The sample originates from a study of shared clonotypes between healthy human individuals. Whole-study results and caveats: The study found about 5% of naive CD4 clonotypes shared across a handful of donors.

Replicate PCRs from sorted subsets contained around 200 ng DNA, which is roughly 30,000 T cell genomes. Only in-frame clones appear in the TCRdb table, and some are missing; sequencing was by immunoSEQ multiplex PCR. The sample holds approximately 840,000 clones, about 96% seen once. Naive CD8 cells were CD45RO-negative, positively selected for CCR7, excluding terminally differentiated effector memory CD45RA+ cells. This receptor was obtained from a man aged 25 to 40 in good health. The chain employs TRBV7-2 and TRBJ2-1; the match to TRBD2 covers 9 bases. The specimen was naive CD8+ T cells sorted from blood. CDR3 in amino acids: CASSLIAGVVNEQFF. Written as DNA, the CDR3 is TGTGCCAGCAGTTTAATAGCGGGAGTAGTCAATGAGCAGTTCTTC.